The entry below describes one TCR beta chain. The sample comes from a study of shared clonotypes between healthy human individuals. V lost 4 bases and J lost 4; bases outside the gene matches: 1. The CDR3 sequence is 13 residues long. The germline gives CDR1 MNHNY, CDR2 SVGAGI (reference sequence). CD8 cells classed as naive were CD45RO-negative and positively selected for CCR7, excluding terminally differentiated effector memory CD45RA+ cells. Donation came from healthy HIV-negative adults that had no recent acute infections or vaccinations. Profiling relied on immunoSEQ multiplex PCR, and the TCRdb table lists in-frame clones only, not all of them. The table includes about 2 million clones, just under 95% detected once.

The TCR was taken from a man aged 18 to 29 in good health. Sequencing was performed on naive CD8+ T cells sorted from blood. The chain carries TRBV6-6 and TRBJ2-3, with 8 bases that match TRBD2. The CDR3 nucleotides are TGTGCCAGCAGTTTACTAGCGGCAGATACGCAGTATTTT. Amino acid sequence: CASSLLAADTQYF.